A single T cell receptor (beta chain) is shown here with its context. Its specificity is not known. This CDR3 is 14 amino acids long. Germline V gene data show CDR1 as KGHSH and CDR2 as LQKENI. The V gene lost 6 bases and the J gene lost 4 bases, with 16 bases spanning the gap. As to treatment: oral pan-JAK inhibitor, 5-10 mg twice daily. Alopecia areata patients provided lesional scalp punch biopsies and peripheral blood. This specimen belongs to a study of CD8+ T cells in alopecia areata. Study conclusions and caveats: Persistence of many expanded lesional clones was seen in scalp and blood during tofacitinib. Within the top 100, expanded CD8+ clones significantly decreased with tofacitinib, as did scalp clonality. With one nonresponder, baseline CD8+ expansion's link to response remains uncertain.

Extracted RNA was reverse transcribed into cDNA, the sequencing template. Sequenced by immunoSEQ multiplex PCR; TCRdb stores in-frame clones only, minus some. The table lists about 180,000 clones, 50% to 75% of them singletons. The source was CD4+ T cells sorted from blood, collected at approximately week 56, from a patient treated with tofacitinib. The chain has TRBV18 and TRBJ2-7; D unclear. This sequence was found in a human donor with alopecia areata. CDR3 sequence (DNA): TGTGCCAGCTCCCCTTCACAGATCACATACGAGCAGTACTTC. Protein sequence: CASSPSQITYEQYF.